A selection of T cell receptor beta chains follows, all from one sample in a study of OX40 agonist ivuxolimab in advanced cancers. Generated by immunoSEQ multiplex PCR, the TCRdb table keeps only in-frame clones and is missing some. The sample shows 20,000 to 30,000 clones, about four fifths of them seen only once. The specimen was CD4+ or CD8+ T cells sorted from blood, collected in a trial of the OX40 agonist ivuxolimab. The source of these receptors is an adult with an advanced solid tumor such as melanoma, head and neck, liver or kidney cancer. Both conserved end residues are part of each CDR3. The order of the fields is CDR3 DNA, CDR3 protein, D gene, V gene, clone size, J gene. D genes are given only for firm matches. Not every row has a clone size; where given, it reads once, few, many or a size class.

CDR3nt: TGTGCCAGCAGTGACGACACTAACTATGGCTACACCTTC
CDR3aa: CASSDDTNYGYTF
d_gene: NA
v_gene: TRBV6-1
abundance: NA
j_gene: TRBJ1-2

CDR3nt: TGTGCCAGCAGTGACTTGGCGGGGAGCTCCTACAATGAGCAGTTCTTC
CDR3aa: CASSDLAGSSYNEQFF
d_gene: NA
v_gene: TRBV6-4
abundance: NA
j_gene: TRBJ2-1

CDR3nt: TGTGCCAGTAGTGGGCTTCGGGGGGACAGGGCCGCTGAAGCTTTCTTT
CDR3aa: CASSGLRGDRAAEAFF
d_gene: TRBD1
v_gene: TRBV19
abundance: NA
j_gene: TRBJ1-1

CDR3nt: TGTGCCAGCAGCCAAGCCAGTAACTATGGCTACACCTTC
CDR3aa: CASSQASNYGYTF
d_gene: NA
v_gene: TRBV14
abundance: few
j_gene: TRBJ1-2

CDR3nt: TGTGCCAGTAGTCCCAGGGCCCCCTACGAGCAGTACTTC
CDR3aa: CASSPRAPYEQYF
d_gene: NA
v_gene: TRBV19
abundance: few
j_gene: TRBJ2-7

CDR3nt: TGTGCCAGCAGCGCCGGACAGCCCTACGAGCAGTACTTC
CDR3aa: CASSAGQPYEQYF
d_gene: NA
v_gene: TRBV7-2
abundance: medium-sized
j_gene: TRBJ2-7

CDR3nt: TGTGCCTGGAGTGCCTCAATGAACACTGAAGCTTTCTTT
CDR3aa: CAWSASMNTEAFF
d_gene: NA
v_gene: TRBV30
abundance: NA
j_gene: TRBJ1-1

CDR3nt: TGTGCCTGGAGTGTACGAGGGGGAGGAAACACTGAAGCTTTCTTT
CDR3aa: CAWSVRGGGNTEAFF
d_gene: NA
v_gene: TRBV30
abundance: NA
j_gene: TRBJ1-1

CDR3nt: TGTGCCAGCAGTTACTCGTTGCAGGGAGGTTCACCCCTCCACTTT
CDR3aa: CASSYSLQGGSPLHF
d_gene: NA
v_gene: TRBV6-6
abundance: NA
j_gene: TRBJ1-6

CDR3nt: TGTGCCAGCAGCGAGAGGGACAGCCTAACCCTCAATGAGCAGTTCTTC
CDR3aa: CASSERDSLTLNEQFF
d_gene: TRBD1
v_gene: TRBV9
abundance: once
j_gene: TRBJ2-1

CDR3nt: TGTGCCAGCAGCTTAGAGGGGCGGATTAACGCTGAAGCTTTCTTT
CDR3aa: CASSLEGRINAEAFF
d_gene: NA
v_gene: TRBV7-8
abundance: NA
j_gene: TRBJ1-1

CDR3nt: TGCGCCAGCAGCCAAGCCCAGGTCGGATTTGCCTATGGCTACACCTTC
CDR3aa: CASSQAQVGFAYGYTF
d_gene: NA
v_gene: TRBV4-3
abundance: NA
j_gene: TRBJ1-2

CDR3nt: TGTGCCTGGAGTGTACTCAGGGGCTACACCTTC
CDR3aa: CAWSVLRGYTF
d_gene: NA
v_gene: TRBV30
abundance: few
j_gene: TRBJ1-2

CDR3nt: TGTGCCAGCGACCTCTTCGGGATTGGGGCGGCCACTGAAGCTTTCTTT
CDR3aa: CASDLFGIGAATEAFF
d_gene: NA
v_gene: TRBV5-6
abundance: NA
j_gene: TRBJ1-1

CDR3nt: TGTGCCAGCAGCTACGGACTGCCTTCCTCCTATAATTCACCCCTCCACTTT
CDR3aa: CASSYGLPSSYNSPLHF
d_gene: NA
v_gene: TRBV13
abundance: NA
j_gene: TRBJ1-6

CDR3nt: TGTGCCAGCAGTTGGGGGGGCCACGAGCAGTACTTC
CDR3aa: CASSWGGHEQYF
d_gene: NA
v_gene: TRBV6-5
abundance: NA
j_gene: TRBJ2-7

CDR3nt: TGTGCCAGCAGCTTGGGGGGTTTTTACGAGCAGTACTTC
CDR3aa: CASSLGGFYEQYF
d_gene: NA
v_gene: TRBV5-6
abundance: NA
j_gene: TRBJ2-7

CDR3nt: TGTGCCAGTAGTAGTCAGGGGGCACGGGAGCAGTACTTC
CDR3aa: CASSSQGAREQYF
d_gene: TRBD1
v_gene: TRBV19
abundance: NA
j_gene: TRBJ2-7

CDR3nt: TGTGCCAGCAGTTTAAGCGGGGGGGCCAACGAGCAGTACTTC
CDR3aa: CASSLSGGANEQYF
d_gene: TRBD2
v_gene: TRBV27
abundance: NA
j_gene: TRBJ2-7

CDR3nt: TGTGCCAGCAGTGATTTGGCAGATAATCAGCCCCAGCATTTT
CDR3aa: CASSDLADNQPQHF
d_gene: NA
v_gene: TRBV6-1
abundance: NA
j_gene: TRBJ1-5

CDR3nt: TGTGCCAGCAGCTTTTCAACAGGGGGGGAGGAAAAACTGTTTTTT
CDR3aa: CASSFSTGGEEKLFF
d_gene: TRBD1
v_gene: TRBV5-4
abundance: NA
j_gene: TRBJ1-4

CDR3nt: TGTGCCAGCAGCCAAGGGCTGAACACTGAAGCTTTCTTT
CDR3aa: CASSQGLNTEAFF
d_gene: NA
v_gene: TRBV5-5
abundance: NA
j_gene: TRBJ1-1

CDR3nt: TGTGCCAGCAGCCCGTGGGACAGTGACTCCTACGAGCAGTACTTC
CDR3aa: CASSPWDSDSYEQYF
d_gene: TRBD1
v_gene: TRBV9
abundance: NA
j_gene: TRBJ2-7

CDR3nt: TGTGCCAGCAGCTTAAGGGACAGTCTGAACACTGAAGCTTTCTTT
CDR3aa: CASSLRDSLNTEAFF
d_gene: TRBD1
v_gene: TRBV7-9
abundance: NA
j_gene: TRBJ1-1

CDR3nt: TGTGCCAGCAGTTACTCGACTAGCGGGGGGGATACGCAGTATTTT
CDR3aa: CASSYSTSGGDTQYF
d_gene: TRBD2
v_gene: TRBV6-5
abundance: NA
j_gene: TRBJ2-3

CDR3nt: TGTGCCAGTAGGACAGACCATCTAGCCAAAAACATTCAGTACTTC
CDR3aa: CASRTDHLAKNIQYF
d_gene: NA
v_gene: TRBV19
abundance: few
j_gene: TRBJ2-4